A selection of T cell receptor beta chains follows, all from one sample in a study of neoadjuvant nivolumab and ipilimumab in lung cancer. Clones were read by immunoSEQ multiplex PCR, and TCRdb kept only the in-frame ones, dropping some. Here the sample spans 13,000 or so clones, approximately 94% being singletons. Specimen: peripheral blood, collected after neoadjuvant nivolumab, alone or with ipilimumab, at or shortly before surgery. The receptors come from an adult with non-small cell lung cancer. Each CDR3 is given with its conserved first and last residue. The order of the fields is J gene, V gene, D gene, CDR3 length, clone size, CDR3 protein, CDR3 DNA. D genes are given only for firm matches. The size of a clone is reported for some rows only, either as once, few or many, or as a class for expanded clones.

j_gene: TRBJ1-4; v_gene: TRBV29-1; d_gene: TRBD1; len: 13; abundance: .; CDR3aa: CSVGQGTGEKLFF; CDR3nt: TGCAGCGTCGGACAGGGTACCGGCGAAAAACTGTTTTTT
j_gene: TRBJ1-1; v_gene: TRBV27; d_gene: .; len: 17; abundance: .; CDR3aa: CASSSLRGSTLNTEAFF; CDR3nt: TGTGCCAGCAGTTCCTTGAGGGGCTCCACCCTGAACACTGAAGCTTTCTTT
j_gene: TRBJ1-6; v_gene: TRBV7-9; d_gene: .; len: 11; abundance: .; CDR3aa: CASSTYGGLHF; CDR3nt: TGTGCCAGCAGCACATATGGGGGCCTCCACTTT
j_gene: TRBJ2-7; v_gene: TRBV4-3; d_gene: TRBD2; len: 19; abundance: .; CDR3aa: CASSQDPTTSGSVLGEQYF; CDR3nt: TGCGCCAGCAGCCAAGACCCCACGACTAGCGGGAGTGTGCTGGGCGAGCAGTACTTC
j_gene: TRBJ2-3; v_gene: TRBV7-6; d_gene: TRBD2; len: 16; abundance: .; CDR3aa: CASSLEGGRAPDTQYF; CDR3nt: TGTGCCAGCAGCTTAGAGGGCGGGAGGGCCCCAGATACGCAGTATTTT
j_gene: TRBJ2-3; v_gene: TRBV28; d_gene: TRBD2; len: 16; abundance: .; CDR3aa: CASSSPSGKDTDTQYF; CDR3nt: TGTGCCAGCAGTTCCCCTAGCGGGAAAGACACAGATACGCAGTATTTT
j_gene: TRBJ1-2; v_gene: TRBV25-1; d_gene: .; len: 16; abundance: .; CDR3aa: CASSEYFWTKRYGYTF; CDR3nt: TGTGCCAGCAGTGAATATTTTTGGACAAAGCGGTATGGCTACACCTTC
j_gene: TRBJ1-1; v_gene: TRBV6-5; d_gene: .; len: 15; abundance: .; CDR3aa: CASSYSRLGGTEAFF; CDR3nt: TGTGCCAGCAGTTACTCCCGACTCGGAGGCACTGAAGCTTTCTTT
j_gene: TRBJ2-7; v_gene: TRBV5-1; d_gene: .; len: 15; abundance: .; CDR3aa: CASSLASSSVYEQYF; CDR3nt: TGCGCCAGCAGCTTGGCCAGCTCTAGCGTATACGAGCAGTACTTC
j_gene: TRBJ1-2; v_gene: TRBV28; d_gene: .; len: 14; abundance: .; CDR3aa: CASSLLSGVYGYTF; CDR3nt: TGTGCCAGCAGTTTGTTGTCGGGGGTTTATGGCTACACCTTC
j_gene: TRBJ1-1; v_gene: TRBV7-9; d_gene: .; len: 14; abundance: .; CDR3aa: CASSSSGTSTEAFF; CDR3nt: TGTGCCAGCAGCTCGTCCGGGACAAGCACTGAAGCTTTCTTT
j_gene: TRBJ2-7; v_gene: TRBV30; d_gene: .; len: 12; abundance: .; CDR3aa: CAWSGLTSEQYF; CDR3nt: TGTGCCTGGAGTGGACTGACTAGCGAGCAGTACTTC
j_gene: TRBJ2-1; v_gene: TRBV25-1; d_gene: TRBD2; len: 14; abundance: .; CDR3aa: CASSIGLAGTEQFF; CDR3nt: TGTGCCAGCAGTATCGGACTAGCGGGAACTGAGCAGTTCTTC
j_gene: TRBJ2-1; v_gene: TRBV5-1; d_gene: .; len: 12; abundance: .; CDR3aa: CASSLSFNEQFF; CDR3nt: TGCGCCAGCAGCTTATCATTCAATGAGCAGTTCTTC
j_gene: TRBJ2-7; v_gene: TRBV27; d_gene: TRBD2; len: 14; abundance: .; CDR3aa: CASSFGGRAYEQYF; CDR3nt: TGTGCCAGCAGTTTCGGCGGGAGGGCCTACGAGCAGTACTTC
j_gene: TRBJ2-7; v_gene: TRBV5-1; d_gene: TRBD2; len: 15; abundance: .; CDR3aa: CASRSRAGSSYEQYF; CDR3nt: TGCGCCAGCAGGAGCCGAGCGGGAAGCTCCTACGAGCAGTACTTC
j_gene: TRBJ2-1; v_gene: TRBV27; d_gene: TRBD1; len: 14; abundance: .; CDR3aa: CASTTGGSYNEQFF; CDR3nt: TGTGCCAGCACCACAGGGGGTTCATACAATGAGCAGTTCTTC
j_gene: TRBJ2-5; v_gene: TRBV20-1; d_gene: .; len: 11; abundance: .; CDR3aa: CSPDSQETQYF; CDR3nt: TGCAGTCCGGACAGCCAAGAGACCCAGTACTTC
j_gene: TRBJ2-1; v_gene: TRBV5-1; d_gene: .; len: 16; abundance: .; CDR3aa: CASSGGPEGPYNEQFF; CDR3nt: TGCGCCAGCAGCGGGGGCCCCGAGGGCCCCTACAATGAGCAGTTCTTC
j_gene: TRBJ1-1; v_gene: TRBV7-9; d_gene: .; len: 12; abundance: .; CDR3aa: CASSGGHTEAFF; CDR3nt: TGTGCCAGCAGCGGGGGGCACACTGAAGCTTTCTTT
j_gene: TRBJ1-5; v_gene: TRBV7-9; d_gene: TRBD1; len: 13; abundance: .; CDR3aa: CASTTTGDQPQHF; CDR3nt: TGTGCCAGCACCACGACAGGGGATCAGCCCCAGCATTTT
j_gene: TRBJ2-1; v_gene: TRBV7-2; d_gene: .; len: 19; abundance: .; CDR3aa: CASSPLPGLGIMGRNEQFF; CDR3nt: TGTGCCAGCAGCCCCCTCCCGGGGCTAGGTATTATGGGGCGCAATGAGCAGTTCTTC
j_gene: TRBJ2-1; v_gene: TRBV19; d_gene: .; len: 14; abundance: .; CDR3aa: CATRELATTNEQFF; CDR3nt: TGTGCCACCAGGGAACTAGCAACGACCAATGAGCAGTTCTTC
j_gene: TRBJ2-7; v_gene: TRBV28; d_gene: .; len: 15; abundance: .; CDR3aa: CASSLLRGNSYEQYF; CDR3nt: TGTGCCAGCAGTTTACTACGAGGGAACTCCTACGAGCAGTACTTC
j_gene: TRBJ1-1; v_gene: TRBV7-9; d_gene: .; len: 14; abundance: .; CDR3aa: CASSLAGTHTEAFF; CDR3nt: TGTGCCAGCAGCTTAGCTGGGACGCACACTGAAGCTTTCTTT
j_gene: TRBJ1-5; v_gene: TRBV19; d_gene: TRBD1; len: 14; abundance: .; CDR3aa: CASSPSGGLQPQHF; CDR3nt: TGTGCCAGTAGTCCATCAGGGGGCCTTCAGCCCCAGCATTTT
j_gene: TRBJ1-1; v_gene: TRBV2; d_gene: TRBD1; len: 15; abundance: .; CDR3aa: CASSELRGVNTEAFF; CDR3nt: TGTGCCAGCAGTGAACTCAGGGGGGTGAACACTGAAGCTTTCTTT
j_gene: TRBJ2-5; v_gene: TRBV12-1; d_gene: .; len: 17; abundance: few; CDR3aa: CASSVPGLAGALKTQYF; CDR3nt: TGTGCCAGCAGCGTGCCGGGACTAGCGGGAGCCCTGAAGACCCAGTACTTC
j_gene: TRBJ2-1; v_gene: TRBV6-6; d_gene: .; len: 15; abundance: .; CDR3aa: CASSTTPSSYNEQFF; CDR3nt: TGTGCCAGCAGCACCACACCAAGCTCCTACAATGAGCAGTTCTTC
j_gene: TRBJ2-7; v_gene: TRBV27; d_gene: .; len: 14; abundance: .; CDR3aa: CASSTPGQKYEQYF; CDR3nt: TGTGCCAGCAGTACCCCGGGACAAAAATACGAGCAGTACTTC
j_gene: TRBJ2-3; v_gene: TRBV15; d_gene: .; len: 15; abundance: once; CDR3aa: CATSRVKQSTDTQYF; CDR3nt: TGTGCCACCAGCAGAGTGAAACAGAGCACAGATACGCAGTATTTT
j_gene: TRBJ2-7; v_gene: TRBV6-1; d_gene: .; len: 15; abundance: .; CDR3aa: CASSETAGGSYEQYF; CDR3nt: TGTGCCAGCAGTGAAACGGCCGGAGGGAGCTACGAGCAGTACTTC
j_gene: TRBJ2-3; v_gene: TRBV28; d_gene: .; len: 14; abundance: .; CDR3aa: CASSLLGSTDTQYF; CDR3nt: TGTGCCAGCAGTTTACTCGGTTCCACAGATACGCAGTATTTT
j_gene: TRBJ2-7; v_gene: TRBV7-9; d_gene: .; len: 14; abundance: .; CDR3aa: CASSLIGRGYEQYF; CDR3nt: TGTGCCAGCAGCTTAATAGGGCGGGGATACGAGCAGTACTTC
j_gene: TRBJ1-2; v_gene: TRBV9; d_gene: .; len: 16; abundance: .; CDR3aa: CASSVVSEGLDYGYTF; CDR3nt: TGTGCCAGCAGCGTAGTATCAGAGGGATTGGACTATGGCTACACCTTC
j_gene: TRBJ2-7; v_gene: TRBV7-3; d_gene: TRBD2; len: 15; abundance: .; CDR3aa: CASSLWASGKYEQYF; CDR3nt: TGTGCCAGCAGCTTATGGGCTAGCGGGAAATACGAGCAGTACTTC
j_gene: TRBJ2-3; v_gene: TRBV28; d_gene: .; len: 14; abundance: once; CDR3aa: CASSFVLGTDTQYF; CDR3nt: TGTGCCAGCAGTTTCGTTCTTGGCACAGATACGCAGTATTTT
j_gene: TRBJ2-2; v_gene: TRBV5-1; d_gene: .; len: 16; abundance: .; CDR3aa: CASSLGVGTNTGELFF; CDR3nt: TGCGCCAGCAGCTTGGGGGTAGGGACGAACACCGGGGAGCTGTTTTTT
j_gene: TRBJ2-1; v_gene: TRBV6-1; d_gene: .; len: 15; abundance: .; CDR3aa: CASGYRGAVGNEQFF; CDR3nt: TGTGCCAGCGGCTATCGGGGGGCTGTAGGGAATGAGCAGTTCTTC
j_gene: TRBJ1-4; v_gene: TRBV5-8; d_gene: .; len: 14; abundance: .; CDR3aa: CASTQGGLNEKLFF; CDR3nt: TGTGCCAGCACCCAAGGGGGGTTGAATGAAAAACTGTTTTTT
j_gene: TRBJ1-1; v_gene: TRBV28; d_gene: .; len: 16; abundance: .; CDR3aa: CASSSSSRAMNTEAFF; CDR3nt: TGTGCCAGCAGTTCATCCTCAAGAGCGATGAACACTGAAGCTTTCTTT
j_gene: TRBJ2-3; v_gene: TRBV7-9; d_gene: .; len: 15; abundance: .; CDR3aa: CASSLRASSTDTQYF; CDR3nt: TGTGCCAGCAGCTTACGAGCTTCTAGCACAGATACGCAGTATTTT
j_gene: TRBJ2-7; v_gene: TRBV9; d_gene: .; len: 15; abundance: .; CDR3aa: CASSVADYSTHEQYF; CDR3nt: TGTGCCAGCAGCGTAGCGGACTATTCTACCCACGAGCAGTACTTC
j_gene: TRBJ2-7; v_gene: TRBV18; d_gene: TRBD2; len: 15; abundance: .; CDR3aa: CASSPGLAGRHEQYF; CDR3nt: TGTGCCAGCTCGCCGGGACTAGCGGGTCGCCACGAGCAGTACTTC
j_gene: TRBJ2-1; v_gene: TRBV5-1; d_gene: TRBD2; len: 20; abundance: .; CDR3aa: CASSGNPGTSGREPYNEQFF; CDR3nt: TGCGCCAGCAGCGGAAACCCCGGGACTAGCGGGAGGGAACCCTACAATGAGCAGTTCTTC
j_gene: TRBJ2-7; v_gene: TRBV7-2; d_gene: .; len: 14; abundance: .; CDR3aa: CASSPVWSAYEQYF; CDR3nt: TGTGCCAGCAGCCCGGTTTGGAGCGCTTACGAGCAGTACTTC
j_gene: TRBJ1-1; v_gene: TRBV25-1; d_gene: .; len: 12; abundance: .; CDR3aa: CASSFGNTEAFF; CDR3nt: TGTGCCAGCAGTTTTGGGAACACTGAAGCTTTCTTT
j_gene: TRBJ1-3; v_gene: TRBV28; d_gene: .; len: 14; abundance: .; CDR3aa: CASTTPSGGNTIYF; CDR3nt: TGTGCCAGCACCACACCGTCGGGAGGAAACACCATATATTTT
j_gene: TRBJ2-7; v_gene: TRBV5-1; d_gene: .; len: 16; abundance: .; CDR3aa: CASSAPEGMYLDEQYF; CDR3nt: TGCGCCAGCAGCGCGCCGGAAGGGATGTATCTTGACGAGCAGTACTTC
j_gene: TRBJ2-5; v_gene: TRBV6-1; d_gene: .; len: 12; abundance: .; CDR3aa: CASIKNGEAQYF; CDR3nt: TGTGCCAGCATCAAGAACGGAGAGGCCCAGTACTTC
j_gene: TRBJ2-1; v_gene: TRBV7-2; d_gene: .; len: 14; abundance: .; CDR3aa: CASSLGRVGNEQFF; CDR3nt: TGTGCCAGCAGCTTAGGTAGGGTTGGCAATGAGCAGTTCTTC
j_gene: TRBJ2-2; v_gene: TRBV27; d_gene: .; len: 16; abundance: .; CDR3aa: CASSFGRGRATGELFF; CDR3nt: TGTGCCAGCAGTTTTGGGAGGGGGAGGGCGACCGGGGAGCTGTTTTTT
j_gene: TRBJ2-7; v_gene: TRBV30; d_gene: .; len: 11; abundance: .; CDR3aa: CAWLTGTKGDF; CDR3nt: TGTGCCTGGCTTACCGGGACTAAGGGGGACTTC
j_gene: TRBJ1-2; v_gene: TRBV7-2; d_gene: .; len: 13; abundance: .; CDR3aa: CASSLDRAYGYTF; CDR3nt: TGTGCCAGCAGCTTAGACAGGGCCTATGGCTACACCTTC
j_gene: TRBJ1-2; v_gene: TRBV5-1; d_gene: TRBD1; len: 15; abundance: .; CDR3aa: CASSLELGQVYGYTF; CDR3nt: TGCGCCAGCAGCTTGGAGTTGGGACAGGTCTATGGCTACACCTTC
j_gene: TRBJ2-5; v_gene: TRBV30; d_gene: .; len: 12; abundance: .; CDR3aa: CAWSVQGETQYF; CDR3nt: TGTGCCTGGAGTGTACAGGGCGAGACCCAGTACTTC
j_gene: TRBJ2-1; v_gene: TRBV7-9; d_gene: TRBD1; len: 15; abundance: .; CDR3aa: CASSLGQGAYNEQFF; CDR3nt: TGTGCCAGCAGCTTAGGTCAGGGGGCTTACAATGAGCAGTTCTTC
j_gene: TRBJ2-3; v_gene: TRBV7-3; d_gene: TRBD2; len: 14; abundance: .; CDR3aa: CASSDRTSAGTQYF; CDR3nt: TGTGCCAGCAGCGATCGGACTAGCGCCGGAACGCAGTATTTT
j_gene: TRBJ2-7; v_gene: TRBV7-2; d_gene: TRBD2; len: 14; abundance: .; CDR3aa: CASSLGTSGSEQYF; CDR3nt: TGTGCCAGCAGCTTAGGGACTAGCGGGAGCGAGCAGTACTTC
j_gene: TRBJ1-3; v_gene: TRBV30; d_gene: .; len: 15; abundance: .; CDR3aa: CAWSAPGTLEDTIYF; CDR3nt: TGTGCCTGGAGTGCCCCCGGGACGCTGGAAGACACCATATATTTT